This passage covers 29 T cell receptor beta chains from one sample sequenced in a study of identical twins. TCRdb re-analysed the 5' RACE reads in MiXCR, keeping a single row per CDR3 protein. The table lists 550,000 to 800,000 distinct CDR3 sequences, less than 9% of them singletons, with 1.6% in the top ten. These data were likewise used in another study, on yellow fever vaccine responses in identical twins.

The source material was PBMCs. Receptors originate from a woman aged 18-29 years in good health.

This clonotype has just a few counts. The gene calls are TRBV12-3 or TRBV12-4 and TRBJ1-1, with D maybe TRBD1 (5 bases). Trimming cost V 8 bases and J 5 bases, with 18 bases left between them. The CDR3 is made up of 14 amino acids. In DNA, the CDR3 is TGTGCCAGCGTGCTCTCAGGGTTTGGAACTGAAGCTTTCTTT. Amino acid sequence: CASVLSGFGTEAFF.

The chain links TRBV20-1 to TRBJ2-7; either TRBD1 or TRBD2 may fit D (5 bases each). CDR1 and CDR2 (germline): DFQATT, SNEGSKA (reference sequence). V lost 0 bases and J 0 bases, leaving 12 bases between the germline ends. The CDR3 is 15 amino acids. DNA for the CDR3: TGCAGTGCTAGAGATCGTGAGGGGAGCTCCTACGAGCAGTACTTC. Translated: CSARDREGSSYEQYF.

In this sample, this clonotype turned up many times. J is TRBJ2-1 and V is TRBV7-2; D possibly corresponds to TRBD1 (6 bases). CDR3 length: 15 residues. The germline CDR1 and CDR2 sequences are SGHTA and FQGNSA. V was cut by 1 base and J by 6 bases, with 13 bases left in between. The CDR3 reads CASSLGLDRINEQFF. CDR3 bases: TGTGCCAGCAGCTTAGGACTCGACAGGATCAATGAGCAGTTCTTC.

J is TRBJ2-1 and V is TRBV2; 8 bases align to TRBD1. Germline CDR1 SNHLY, CDR2 FYNNEI. The CDR3 has 15 residues. V was clipped by 6 bases and J by 7 bases; unmatched bases: 11. The CDR3 region is CASSPLTGVENEQFF. CDR3 DNA: TGTGCCAGCAGCCCCCTGACAGGGGTTGAGAATGAGCAGTTCTTC.

In DNA form, the CDR3 reads TGTGCCACCGGGGTGGGAGCGGGAAGAAACAATGAGCAGTTCTTC. It specifies CATGVGAGRNNEQFF. The genes are TRBV24-1 and TRBJ2-1, with 7 bases matching TRBD2. The V and J ends lost 9 bases and 5 bases, in that order; junction bases with no gene match: 12. The CDR3 loop spans 15 amino acids. The V gene's germline CDR1 is KGHDR and CDR2 SFDVKD.

This chain connects TRBV7-9 to TRBJ2-1; TRBD2 matches at 11 bases. Germline CDR1 is SEHNR and CDR2 is FQNEAQ (reference sequence). The CDR3 runs to 16 residues. J gave up 7 bases and V 5 bases, and 10 bases lay outside the gene matches. The CDR3 sequence: CASSGQTSGIRNEQFF. CDR3 nucleotides: TGTGCCAGCAGCGGGCAGACTAGCGGGATCAGGAATGAGCAGTTCTTC.

This sequence joins TRBV20-1 and TRBJ2-1, with 12 bases identical to TRBD2. This CDR3 is 16 amino acids long. Germline V gene data show CDR1 as DFQATT and CDR2 as SNEGSKA (reference sequence). After removal of 2 bases from V and 6 bases from J, the junction contained 8 bases not matched to a gene. CDR3 residues: CSARIETSGSLNEQFF. Here the CDR3 DNA reads TGCAGTGCTAGAATTGAGACTAGCGGGAGCCTCAATGAGCAGTTCTTC.

This clonotype was picked up many times. J is TRBJ2-1 and V is TRBV12-3 or TRBV12-4; 8 bases fit TRBD1. This CDR3 spans 13 amino acids. The trim removed 6 bases at V and 7 bases at J, leaving 5 bases unmatched. This chain's CDR3 is CASRGTGGNEQFF. The CDR3 DNA is TGTGCCAGCAGGGGGACAGGAGGGAATGAGCAGTTCTTC.

This clonotype has more than one count but fewer than ten. The chain carries TRBV29-1 and TRBJ2-7; 8 nucleotides agree with TRBD2. There are 17 residues in the CDR3. Germline V gives CDR1 SQVTM, CDR2 ANQGSEA. The J segment lost 3 bases and the V segment lost 2 bases, leaving 15 bases of the junction unmatched. The CDR3 DNA follows: TGCAGCGTTGAACTCTCCCCGGGAGGGGCTTCCTTCTACGAGCAGTACTTC. Its translation: CSVELSPGGASFYEQYF.

This clonotype was detected only a few times. This chain links TRBV29-1 with TRBJ2-7; 11 bases agree with TRBD2. CDR1 is SQVTM, CDR2 ANQGSEA, per germline. J gave up 2 bases and V 6 bases, and 12 bases lay outside the gene matches. The CDR3 is 16 residues long. The CDR3 is CSVEHVAGGYPYEQYF. The DNA of the CDR3 is TGCAGCGTAGAACACGTAGCGGGAGGGTACCCCTACGAGCAGTACTTC.

V is TRBV5-1 and J is TRBJ2-1; weak D call: TRBD1 (6 bases). Germline V gene data show CDR1 as SGHRS and CDR2 as YFSETQ. This CDR3 has 16 amino acids. Between the trimmed V and J ends, which lost 4 bases and 7 bases, there was a span of 21 bases. CDR3 loop: CASSIQGGVSSNEQFF. The CDR3 nucleotides are TGCGCCAGCAGCATACAGGGTGGGGTTTCGAGTAATGAGCAGTTCTTC.

This clonotype was seen at least ten times. The gene calls are TRBV20-1 and TRBJ2-1, with 8 bases fitting TRBD2. Germline loops: CDR1 DFQATT, CDR2 SNEGSKA (reference sequence). This CDR3 spans 13 amino acids. CDR3 bases: TGCAGCGCCAGCGGGGGAAAATACAATGAGCAGTTCTTC. This gives the protein CSASGGKYNEQFF.

The genes are TRBV11-2 and TRBJ2-7, with 10 positions matching TRBD2. V was pared by 5 bases and J by 0 bases, with 10 bases of the junction left unmatched. The V gene's germline CDR1 is SGHAT and CDR2 FQNNGV. The CDR3 runs 17 residues. CDR3 residues: CASSRGLAGDRSYEQYV. CDR3 sequence (DNA): TGTGCCAGCAGCCGGGGGCTAGCGGGGGACCGCTCCTACGAGCAGTACGTC.

This clonotype was seen more than once but under ten times. The chain is built from TRBV18 and TRBJ2-3; D gene uncertain. Germline values: CDR1 KGHSH, CDR2 LQKENI. Trimming cost V 1 base and J 4 bases, with 9 bases left between them. The CDR3 totals 14 residues. The CDR3 bases are TGTGCCAGCTCACCACTAGATGAGCCAGATACGCAGTATTTT. This sequence encodes CASSPLDEPDTQYF.

The V gene is TRBV3-1, the J gene TRBJ2-1, with TRBD2 matching over 9 bases. The V and J ends lost 11 bases and 5 bases, in that order; junction bases with no gene match: 25. The CDR3 has 19 residues. CDR1 is LGHDT and CDR2 is YNNKEL in the germline V gene (reference sequence). The CDR3 reads CACCLGTWGGTSSHNEQFF. CDR3 DNA sequence: TGTGCCTGCTGTTTAGGGACGTGGGGGGGGACTAGCAGCCACAATGAGCAGTTCTTC.

This clonotype was found many times. The chain carries TRBV7-6 and TRBJ2-1; perhaps TRBD1 as D (5 bases). Germline loops: CDR1 SGHVS, CDR2 FNYEAQ. Deletions cut 2 bases from V and 4 bases from J, with 9 bases between. This CDR3 region has 14 residues. The CDR3 reads CASSLSDKYNEQFF. DNA for the CDR3: TGTGCCAGCAGCTTATCGGACAAATACAATGAGCAGTTCTTC.

The chain couples TRBV18 to TRBJ2-3; D possibly corresponds to TRBD2 (6 bases). V lost 3 bases and J 1 base, leaving 17 bases between the germline ends. CDR1 and CDR2 (germline): KGHSH, LQKENI. The CDR3 covers 17 residues. Here the CDR3 reads CASSPLLGAGRTDTQYF. The CDR3 DNA is TGTGCCAGCTCACCCCTCCTAGGGGCGGGACGCACAGATACGCAGTATTTT.

V is TRBV29-1 and J is TRBJ2-5; D unresolved. Per the germline V gene, CDR1 is SQVTM and CDR2 is ANQGSEA. Trimming removed 1 base from V and 2 bases from J, with 11 bases in between. The length of the CDR3 is 14 residues. The CDR3 loop reads CSVEGRVAQETQYF. CDR3 nucleotide sequence: TGCAGCGTTGAAGGGAGAGTAGCACAAGAGACCCAGTACTTC.

V usage is TRBV11-3 and J usage is TRBJ2-5, with D uncertain. V lost 3 bases to trimming and J lost 2 bases, with 10 bases between them. Germline V gives CDR1 SGHNT, CDR2 YENEEA. The CDR3 sequence is 14 residues long. CDR3 sequence (DNA): TGTGCCAGCAGCTTCCGGCCTATTCAAGAGACCCAGTACTTC. Translated: CASSFRPIQETQYF.

The rearrangement uses TRBV29-1 and TRBJ2-2; D is perhaps TRBD2 (6 bases). The CDR3 totals 13 residues. Trimming left V 7 bases short and J 3 bases short, with 12 bases between. CDR1 SQVTM and CDR2 ANQGSEA come from the germline V gene. CDR3 nucleotide sequence: TGCAGCGCTAGGGACTCTTACACCGGGGAGCTGTTTTTT. Amino acid sequence: CSARDSYTGELFF.

Ten or more counts support this clonotype. The CDR3 bases are TGCGCCAGCAGCTCGGCTGAGGGACTAGAGACCCAGTACTTC. Protein product: CASSSAEGLETQYF. This sequence joins TRBV5-1 and TRBJ2-5; D might be TRBD2 (6 bases). The CDR3 covers 14 residues. The V and J ends lost 3 bases and 4 bases respectively, with 13 bases between them. Germline V gene lookup returns CDR1 SGHRS and CDR2 YFSETQ.

This clonotype occurred many times. In DNA form, the CDR3 reads TGTGCCAGCAGTCTTAGGGTTGGAACTGAAGCTTTCTTT. Translated, it gives CASSLRVGTEAFF. This chain connects TRBV27 to TRBJ1-1; D is undetermined. Trimming removed 5 bases from V and 5 bases from J, with 12 bases in between. CDR3 length equals 13 residues. Germline CDR1 and CDR2: MNHEY and SMNVEV (reference sequence).

This clonotype was seen repeatedly, ten times or more. V usage is TRBV15 and J usage is TRBJ1-1; 7 bases map to TRBD1. Germline assignment: CDR1 LNHNV and CDR2 YYDKDF (reference sequence). Trimming cost V 0 bases and J 8 bases; bases outside gene matches: 9. The CDR3 loop spans 15 amino acids. In nucleotides, the CDR3 is TGTGCCACCAGCAGAGATATCGGGACAGCAAGAGAAGCTTTCTTT. Translating gives CATSRDIGTAREAFF.

The table lists this clonotype with a few counts. The V gene is TRBV28, the J gene TRBJ2-3; 9 nucleotides match TRBD2. The ends lost 6 bases at V and 6 bases at J; junction bases unmatched: 10. CDR3 length: 15 residues. CDR1 is MDHEN, CDR2 SYDVKM, per germline. The CDR3 bases are TGTGCCAGCAGCCGCCCCATGAGCGGGAGGGATACGCAGTATTTT. Translation gives CASSRPMSGRDTQYF.

At least ten counts were recorded for this clonotype. The chain combines TRBV10-2 with TRBJ1-2, with 8 nucleotides matching TRBD1. From germline, CDR1 is WSHSY and CDR2 SAAADI. The CDR3 length is 13 residues. With V trimmed by 9 bases and J by 4 bases, 7 bases remained unmatched. As DNA, the CDR3 is TGCGCCAGAGACAGGGGAAGGGTCTATGGCTACACCTTC. Protein product: CARDRGRVYGYTF.

This clonotype was seen ten or more times. The chain combines TRBV4-1 with TRBJ1-1, with D unclear. Germline CDR1 reads MGHRA; CDR2 reads YSYEKL. Trimming removed 0 bases from V and 0 bases from J, with 11 bases in between. The CDR3 has 16 residues. DNA for the CDR3: TGCGCCAGCAGCCAAGAAGTAGGCCAGATGAACACTGAAGCTTTCTTT. Translated, it gives CASSQEVGQMNTEAFF.

This clonotype was seen a handful of times. The rearrangement uses TRBV3-1 and TRBJ2-3; 11 bases are a match to TRBD2. V was clipped by 4 bases and J by 5 bases; unmatched bases: 5. CDR3 length: 15 residues. The germline V gene has CDR1 LGHDT and CDR2 YNNKEL (reference sequence). CDR3 sequence reads: CASSLSGRAKDTQYF. For the CDR3, the DNA is TGTGCCAGCAGCCTTAGCGGGAGGGCCAAAGATACGCAGTATTTT.

The CDR3 DNA is TGTGCCAGCAGTTTAGTAGCGGGGGGGTCAGAGACCCAGTACTTC. It translates to CASSLVAGGSETQYF. The chain has TRBV27 and TRBJ2-5, with 11 positions matching TRBD2. The CDR3 totals 15 residues. J was trimmed by 4 bases and V by 2 bases; bases with no gene match: 3. Germline V gene data show CDR1 as MNHEY and CDR2 as SMNVEV (reference sequence).

V gene TRBV7-2 combines with J gene TRBJ1-3; 9 bases are a match to TRBD1. The V and J ends lost 6 bases and 6 bases, in that order; junction bases with no gene match: 9. CDR3 length equals 15 residues. Germline V CDR1 and CDR2: SGHTA, FQGNSA. The CDR3 coding sequence is TGTGCCAGCAGAACAACCGGGACAGGGCCAAACACCATATATTTT. Translated: CASRTTGTGPNTIYF.